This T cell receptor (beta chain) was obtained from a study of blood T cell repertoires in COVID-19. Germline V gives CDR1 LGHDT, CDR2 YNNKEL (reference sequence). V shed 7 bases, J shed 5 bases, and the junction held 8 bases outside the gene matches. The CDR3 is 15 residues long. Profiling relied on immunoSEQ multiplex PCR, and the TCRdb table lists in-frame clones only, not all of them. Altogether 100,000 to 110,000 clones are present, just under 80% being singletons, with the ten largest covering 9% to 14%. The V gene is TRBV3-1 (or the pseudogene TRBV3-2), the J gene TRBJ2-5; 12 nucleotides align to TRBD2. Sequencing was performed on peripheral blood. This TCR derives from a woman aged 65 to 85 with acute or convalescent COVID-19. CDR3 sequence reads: CASNRLAGEGETQYF. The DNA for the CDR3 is TGTGCCAGCAACCGACTAGCGGGGGAGGGGGAGACCCAGTACTTC.